The 5 T cell receptor beta chains below all came from one sample that was sequenced in a study of blood T cells in healthy people across ages. The second PCR ran about 6 to 12 cycles with a sample-barcoded 5' primer and J-beta primers. MiXCR, run by TCRdb on the 5' RACE reads, gives a single entry per CDR3 protein. Among under 950,000 distinct CDR3 sequences listed, about 20% were seen once. Sequencing used blood. The origin of the receptors is a man aged 65-85 years in good health.

The chain's CDR3 is CASSQDLSYNWDRGLSGANVLTF. The CDR3 nucleotides read TGTGCCAGCAGCCAAGATTTGAGTTACAACTGGGACAGGGGTCTCTCTGGGGCCAACGTCCTGACTTTC. This chain links TRBV3-1 with TRBJ2-6, with 10 bases fitting TRBD1. The CDR3 consists of 23 residues. V was clipped by 0 bases and J by 0 bases; unmatched bases: 17. Germline V lookup: CDR1 LGHDT, CDR2 YNNKEL (reference sequence).

This clonotype was observed a handful of times. The rearrangement uses TRBV7-2 and TRBJ2-1; D may be TRBD2 (5 bases). Trimming took off 1 base at V and 6 bases at J, with 13 bases between the two ends. Germline V gives CDR1 SGHTA, CDR2 FQGNSA. The CDR3 runs to 15 residues. CDR3 nucleotides: TGTGCCAGCAGCTTAGAAAGCGGTTTGGTCAATGAGCAGTTCTTC. Amino acids: CASSLESGLVNEQFF. The full variable domain, rest sourced from reference TRBV7-2 and TRBJ2-1, is GAGVSQSPSNKVTEKGKDVELRCDPISGHTALYWYRQSLGQGLEFLIYFQGNSAPDKSGLPSDRFSAERTGGSVSTLTIQRTQQEDSAVYLCASSLESGLVNEQFFGPGTRLTVL.

The chain carries TRBV10-3 and TRBJ2-1; tentative D call: TRBD2 (6 bases). Germline assignment: CDR1 ENHRY and CDR2 SYGVKD. This CDR3 spans 13 amino acids. V lost 3 bases and J lost 8, with 11 bases in between. CDR3 nucleotides: TGTGCCATCAGTGATCGGGGGATCCATGAGCAGTTCTTC. Encoded protein: CAISDRGIHEQFF.

This clonotype came up many times. V usage is TRBV10-3 and J usage is TRBJ2-3, with unresolved D. Trimming pared 6 bases from V and 1 base from J, leaving 11 bases between. Per germline, CDR1 ENHRY and CDR2 SYGVKD. The CDR3 has 14 amino acids. The CDR3 sequence is CAIRNSGGTDTQYF. CDR3 DNA sequence: TGTGCCATCAGAAACAGTGGGGGCACAGATACGCAGTATTTT.

At least ten counts were recorded for this clonotype. The rearrangement links TRBV12-3 or TRBV12-4 to TRBJ2-1; 7 bases line up with TRBD2. This CDR3 region has 16 residues. The V and J ends lost 5 bases and 0 bases, in that order; junction bases with no gene match: 7. CDR3: CASSPRGSSSYNEQFF. The CDR3 nucleotides are TGTGCCAGCAGTCCGCGGGGGTCCAGCTCCTACAATGAGCAGTTCTTC.